This is a list of T cell receptor beta chains from one sample in a study of blood T cell repertoires in COVID-19. Clones were sequenced by immunoSEQ multiplex PCR, and TCRdb holds only the in-frame ones, with some missing. The sample records 120,000 to 150,000 clones, almost 85% being singletons. The sample was peripheral blood. The source is a human donor with acute or convalescent COVID-19. The donor label of this sample is uncertain. Each CDR3 is given with its conserved first and last residue. Each record gives: clone size, D gene, J gene, CDR3 length, V gene, CDR3 DNA, CDR3 protein. D genes are given only for firm matches. Not every row has a clone size; where given, it reads once, few, many or a size class.

. . TRBJ1-2 11 TRBV29-1 TGCAGCGTTGAGGAGAACTATGGCTACACCTTC CSVEENYGYTF
. . TRBJ1-3 12 TRBV2 TGTGCCAGCAGGGGCGGGGGAAACACCATATATTTT CASRGGGNTIYF
once . TRBJ2-2 15 TRBV5-6 TGTGCCAGCAGCCCCGAGGGAAGGAATACCGGGGAGCTGTTTTTT CASSPEGRNTGELFF
. TRBD1 TRBJ2-7 15 TRBV5-1 TGCGCCAGCAGTGTTGTGGGGACAGGGGGCTACGAGCAGTACTTC CASSVVGTGGYEQYF
. TRBD1 TRBJ1-5 15 TRBV6-5 TGTGCCAGCAGTTACCGACAGGGTCGGAATCAGCCCCAGCATTTT CASSYRQGRNQPQHF
. . TRBJ1-2 18 TRBV19 TGTGCCAGTAGTAAGGGGGATATGGCATTAACCCTACCCTATGGCTACACCTTC CASSKGDMALTLPYGYTF
. TRBD2 TRBJ2-5 15 TRBV5-4 TGTGCCAGCAGTCCTAGCGGGGGGGCCTCAGAGACCCAGTACTTC CASSPSGGASETQYF
. . TRBJ2-7 15 TRBV7-9 TGTGCCAGCAGCCCCAGTCACAGGGATATCAACGAGCAGTACTTC CASSPSHRDINEQYF
. TRBD2 TRBJ2-6 20 TRBV5-1 TGCGCCAGCAGCCCCCGGGGGGCCCAGCGGGGGTTCTCTGGGGCCAACGTCCTGACTTTC CASSPRGAQRGFSGANVLTF
. TRBD1 TRBJ1-5 12 TRBV7-6 TGTGCCAGCAGCTCAGGGGGCGGGACCAGGCATTTT CASSSGGGTRHF
. . TRBJ1-2 14 TRBV24-1 TGTGCCACCAGTGATAACGACAAGTACTATGGCTACACCTTC CATSDNDKYYGYTF
. TRBD1 TRBJ2-2 16 TRBV7-2 TGTGCCAGCAGCTTAATGGGACAGGGTGTCACCGGGGAGCTGTTTTTT CASSLMGQGVTGELFF
. . TRBJ2-7 12 TRBV30 TGTGCCCTGAGGCACGTCTCCTACGAGCAGTACTTC CALRHVSYEQYF
. TRBD1 TRBJ1-2 14 TRBV6-1 TGTGCCAGCAGTGAAGCGGGACAGGCCTATGGCTACACCTTC CASSEAGQAYGYTF
. . TRBJ2-1 15 TRBV7-2 TGTGCCAGCAGCTTAGAAGGGGGGGGACACAATGAGCAGTTCTTC CASSLEGGGHNEQFF
. TRBD2 TRBJ2-5 13 TRBV12-3/TRBV12-4 TGTGCCAGCAGGGGACTACTCAGAGAGACCCAGTACTTC CASRGLLRETQYF
. TRBD1 TRBJ2-7 13 TRBV5-1 TGCGCCAGCAGAGAACAGGGGGCGGGCGAGCAGTACTTC CASREQGAGEQYF
. . TRBJ1-5 11 TRBV12-3/TRBV12-4 TGTGCCAGCAGTCTACAGGGCCCCCAGCATTTT CASSLQGPQHF
. TRBD2 TRBJ2-1 16 TRBV7-8 TGTGCCAGCAGCTTAGCGGGACTAGCATCCTACAATGAGCAGTTCTTC CASSLAGLASYNEQFF
. . TRBJ1-1 13 TRBV5-1 TGCGCCAGCAGCTTGGACCGAGGAACTGAAGCTTTCTTT CASSLDRGTEAFF
once . TRBJ1-1 13 TRBV12-3/TRBV12-4 TGTGCCAGCAGTTTGAAACGGTACACTGAAGCTTTCTTT CASSLKRYTEAFF
. TRBD2 TRBJ2-5 15 TRBV7-3 TGTGCCAGCAGCCGTGGACTAGCGTATCAAGAGACCCAGTACTTC CASSRGLAYQETQYF
. . TRBJ1-2 13 TRBV11-1 TGTGCCAGCAGCCTAGACAGGTCCTATGGCTACACCTTC CASSLDRSYGYTF
once . TRBJ1-2 12 TRBV6-4 TGTGCCAGCGGAGAGGGGGACTATGGCTACACCTTC CASGEGDYGYTF
once . TRBJ2-3 14 TRBV19 TGTGCCAGTAGTCACGCGGATAGCACAGATACGCAGTATTTT CASSHADSTDTQYF
. TRBD2 TRBJ2-3 19 TRBV7-2 TGTGCCAGCAGCCCTGGGACTAGCGGGGGCCATACTAGCACAGATACGCAGTATTTT CASSPGTSGGHTSTDTQYF
once . TRBJ2-2 16 TRBV3-1/TRBV3-2 TGTGCCAGCAGCCAAGCGACAAGCCGAAACACCGGGGAGCTGTTTTTT CASSQATSRNTGELFF
. TRBD1 TRBJ2-3 11 TRBV6-2/TRBV6-3 TGTGCCAGCAGTTACCAGGGGGCGCAGTATTTT CASSYQGAQYF
. TRBD2 TRBJ2-3 16 TRBV4-1 TGCGCCAGCAGCCAAGCTAGCGGGACTAGCACAGATACGCAGTATTTT CASSQASGTSTDTQYF
. . TRBJ2-1 14 TRBV5-4 TGTGCCAGCAGCTTACTTTACCCTGAGGATGAGCAGTTCTTC CASSLLYPEDEQFF
. . TRBJ1-1 16 TRBV19 TGTGCCAGTAGTTCGAGACAGAGATACATGAACACTGAAGCTTTCTTT CASSSRQRYMNTEAFF
. . TRBJ1-6 15 TRBV18 TGTGCCAGCTCACCACCCGAGACAGGATTTTCACCCCTCCACTTT CASSPPETGFSPLHF
. . TRBJ1-2 13 TRBV27 TGTGCCAGCAGTTTCGGCGGAGACTATGGCTACACCTTC CASSFGGDYGYTF
. . TRBJ1-2 13 TRBV5-4 TGTGCCAGCAGTCCGGCCGGGAGGGATGGCTACACCTTC CASSPAGRDGYTF
. TRBD1 TRBJ1-2 14 TRBV6-5 TGTGCCAGCAGGCTCACAGGGGTTACCTATGGCTACACCTTC CASRLTGVTYGYTF
. . TRBJ2-7 16 TRBV6-2/TRBV6-3 TGTGCCAGCAGTTATGCGGCAGGGTCGTCTAGGTACGAGCAGTACTTC CASSYAAGSSRYEQYF
. . TRBJ1-1 13 TRBV10-1 TGCGCCACCAAAGCAGACACGAACACTGAAGCTTTCTTT CATKADTNTEAFF
. . TRBJ2-5 14 TRBV4-1 TGCGCCAGCAGCGCTACAGGGCTACAAGAGACCCAGTACTTC CASSATGLQETQYF
once TRBD1 TRBJ1-1 13 TRBV2 TGTGCCAGCACCTCGGACAGGCGAACTGAAGCTTTCTTT CASTSDRRTEAFF
. . TRBJ1-1 14 TRBV25-1 TGTGCCAGCAGTGAATTTGTAGGAGGGGTAGCGGCTTTCTTT CASSEFVGGVAAFF
. . TRBJ1-1 14 TRBV27 TGTGCCAGCAGTTTAGGCGGGACGCGAGGGGAAGCTTTCTTT CASSLGGTRGEAFF
. TRBD2 TRBJ2-5 15 TRBV5-6 TGTGCCAGCAGCTACCGACTAGCGGGGGGAGAGACCCAGTACTTC CASSYRLAGGETQYF
once . TRBJ1-4 15 TRBV6-2/TRBV6-3 TGTGCCAGCAGTTCCAGACAGGCGCATAATGAAAAACTGTTTTTT CASSSRQAHNEKLFF
few . TRBJ1-1 11 TRBV20-1 TGCAGTGCTAGAGGAGGCTCTGAAGCTTTCTTT CSARGGSEAFF
. . TRBJ1-1 13 TRBV7-8 TGTGCCAGCAGTTTCTCCGGTAGAACTGAAGCTTTCTTT CASSFSGRTEAFF
. . TRBJ1-2 12 TRBV7-9 TGTGCCAGCAGCCGAGATATCTATGGCTACACCTTC CASSRDIYGYTF
. . TRBJ1-1 16 TRBV7-7 TGTGCCAGCAGCTTTGCCGTCCGGGGGTCGGGCACTGAAGCTTTCTTT CASSFAVRGSGTEAFF
. TRBD2 TRBJ2-1 16 TRBV18 TGTGCCAGCTCACCACCCGGGGGGAGCTCCTACAATGAGCAGTTCTTC CASSPPGGSSYNEQFF
. . TRBJ2-7 14 TRBV19 TGTGCCAGTAGTATCTCGGCAGGAATCTACGAGCAGTACTTC CASSISAGIYEQYF
. TRBD1 TRBJ1-2 15 TRBV7-9 TGTGCCAGCAGCTTCACGGACAGGATTAACTATGGCTACACCTTC CASSFTDRINYGYTF
. . TRBJ1-1 13 TRBV30 TGTGCCTGGAGTGTGCAGGTTAATTCTGAAGCTTTCTTT CAWSVQVNSEAFF
few . TRBJ1-5 14 TRBV2 TGTGCCAGCAGTCTTATCCCCTCTTATCAGCCCCAGCATTTT CASSLIPSYQPQHF
. TRBD2 TRBJ2-2 13 TRBV7-2 TGTGCCAGCGGGCTAGCGGGGACCGGGGAGCTGTTTTTT CASGLAGTGELFF
. . TRBJ2-6 20 TRBV12-2 TGTGCAAGTCGCTTAGCCATGATGACTAGCGGGGACTCTGGGGCCAACGTCCTGACTTTC CASRLAMMTSGDSGANVLTF
few . TRBJ2-2 16 TRBV18 TGTGCCAGCTCACGACCGGAACAGATTAACACCGGGGAGCTGTTTTTT CASSRPEQINTGELFF
. . TRBJ1-4 15 TRBV19 TGTGCCAGTAGTAACCAAATCGGAGCTAATGAAAAACTGTTTTTT CASSNQIGANEKLFF
. . TRBJ1-1 13 TRBV2 TGTGCCAGCAAACAGGACCCCTCAACCCCAGCTTTCTTT CASKQDPSTPAFF
. . TRBJ1-2 13 TRBV12-3/TRBV12-4 TGTGCCAGCAGTTTGGAGGGCGGGAGTGGCTACACCTTC CASSLEGGSGYTF
. TRBD2 TRBJ2-3 16 TRBV5-4 TGTGCCAGCAGCGGCACGAGGTTGGGGGGGACAGATACGCAGTATTTT CASSGTRLGGTDTQYF